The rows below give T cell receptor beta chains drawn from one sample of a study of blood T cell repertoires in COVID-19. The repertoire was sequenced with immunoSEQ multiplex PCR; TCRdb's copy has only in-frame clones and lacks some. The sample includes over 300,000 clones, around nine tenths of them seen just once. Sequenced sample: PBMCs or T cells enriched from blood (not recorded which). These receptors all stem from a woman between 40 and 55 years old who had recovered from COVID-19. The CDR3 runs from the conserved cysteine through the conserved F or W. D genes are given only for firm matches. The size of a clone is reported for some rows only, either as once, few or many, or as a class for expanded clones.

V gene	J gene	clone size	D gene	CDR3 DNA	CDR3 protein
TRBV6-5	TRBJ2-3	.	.	TGTGCCAGCAGTTACGCAGTAACCAATACGCAGTATTTT	CASSYAVTNTQYF
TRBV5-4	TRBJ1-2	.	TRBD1	TGTGCCAGCAGCTTGATAGGGGGCAACTATGGCTACACCTTC	CASSLIGGNYGYTF
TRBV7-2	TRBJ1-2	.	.	TGTGCCAGCAGCTTAGCGCCCCCCAGGGTCGACGGCTACACCTTC	CASSLAPPRVDGYTF
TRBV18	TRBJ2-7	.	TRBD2	TGTGCCAGCTCACCGGTTGTAGCGGGGGCCACCTACGAGCAGTACTTC	CASSPVVAGATYEQYF
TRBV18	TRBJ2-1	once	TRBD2	TGTGCCAGCTCACCCACGGTGCCTAGCGGGGTTTACAATGAGCAGTTCTTC	CASSPTVPSGVYNEQFF
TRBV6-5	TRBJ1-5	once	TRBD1	TGTGCCAGCAGTAACGCCGGGACAGGCAATCAGCCCCAGCATTTT	CASSNAGTGNQPQHF
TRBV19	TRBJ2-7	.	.	TGTGCCAGTAGTATATCGGGGGAGCAGTACTTC	CASSISGEQYF
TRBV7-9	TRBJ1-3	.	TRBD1	TGTGCCAGCAGCTGGGACAGCTCTGGAAACACCATATATTTT	CASSWDSSGNTIYF
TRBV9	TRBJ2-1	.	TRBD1	TGTGCCAGCAGCGTAGGGACCGGGACAGTCTACAATGAGCAGTTCTTC	CASSVGTGTVYNEQFF
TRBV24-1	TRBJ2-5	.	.	TGTGCCACCAGTGATAGGGGTGAGACCCAGTACTTC	CATSDRGETQYF
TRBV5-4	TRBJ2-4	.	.	TGTGCCAGCAGCTCACAGGGTGCCAAAAACATTCAGTACTTC	CASSSQGAKNIQYF
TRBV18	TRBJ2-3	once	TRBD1	TGTGCCAGCTCACCACCTATAGCGGACAGGGGTGGCACAGATACGCAGTATTTT	CASSPPIADRGGTDTQYF
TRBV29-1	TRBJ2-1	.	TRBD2	TGCAGCGTTTCCCCCTCGGGACTAGAGAACAATGAGCAGTTCTTC	CSVSPSGLENNEQFF
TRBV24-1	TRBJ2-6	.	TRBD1	TGTGCCACCAGTGACGCGGGGCCCAGGGGGCCTGGGGCCAACGTCCTGACTTTC	CATSDAGPRGPGANVLTF
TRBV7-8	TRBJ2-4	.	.	TGTGCCAGCAGCTTAAACAGGGTGGGAGCCAAAAACATTCAGTACTTC	CASSLNRVGAKNIQYF
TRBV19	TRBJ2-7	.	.	TGTGCCAGTAGTGCTCCATTTAGCGGAGGACCTGACGAGCAGTACTTC	CASSAPFSGGPDEQYF
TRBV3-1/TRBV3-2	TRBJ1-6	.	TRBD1	TGTGCCAGCAGCACAACCGACAGGGACGATTCACCCCTCCACTTT	CASSTTDRDDSPLHF